The rows below give T cell receptor beta chains drawn from one sample of a study of OX40 agonist ivuxolimab in advanced cancers. Sequencing used immunoSEQ multiplex PCR; TCRdb keeps in-frame clones, though not all of them. The sample lists over 60,000 clones, roughly 90% occurring once. This material consisted of CD4+ or CD8+ T cells sorted from blood, taken in a trial of the OX40 agonist ivuxolimab. The origin of the receptors is an adult with an advanced solid tumor such as melanoma, head and neck, liver or kidney cancer. The CDR3 runs from the conserved cysteine through the conserved F or W. Fields, in order: clone size, V gene, D gene, J gene, CDR3 protein, CDR3 DNA. The D gene is left open where the match is weak. Where a row states a size, it is once, few, many or the class of an expanded clone; other rows omit it.

size: NA; V: TRBV6-6; D: TRBD2; J: TRBJ2-4; CDR3: CASRGTTTHVQYF; DNA: TGTGCCAGCAGGGGGACTACTACCCACGTTCAGTACTTC
size: NA; V: TRBV5-8; D: TRBD1; J: TRBJ1-5; CDR3: CASMERDRGRPQHF; DNA: TGTGCCAGCATGGAGCGGGACAGGGGCCGGCCCCAGCATTTT
size: NA; V: TRBV7-9; D: NA; J: TRBJ1-1; CDR3: CASSELNTEAFF; DNA: TGTGCCAGCAGTGAGCTGAACACTGAAGCTTTCTTT
size: NA; V: TRBV11-2; D: NA; J: TRBJ2-5; CDR3: CASSDLSGLGQETQYF; DNA: TGTGCCAGCAGCGACTTATCCGGACTTGGCCAAGAGACCCAGTACTTC
size: NA; V: TRBV4-3; D: NA; J: TRBJ2-4; CDR3: CASSQAKGGGKNIQYF; DNA: TGCGCCAGCAGCCAGGCCAAGGGAGGGGGCAAAAACATTCAGTACTTC
size: NA; V: TRBV7-2; D: TRBD2; J: TRBJ2-2; CDR3: CASSLKGLAFSGGELFF; DNA: TGTGCCAGCAGCTTAAAGGGACTAGCGTTTTCAGGAGGGGAGCTGTTTTTT
size: NA; V: TRBV9; D: TRBD1; J: TRBJ1-1; CDR3: CASSPLTGGYTEAFF; DNA: TGTGCCAGCAGCCCGCTGACAGGGGGTTACACTGAAGCTTTCTTT
size: NA; V: TRBV30; D: NA; J: TRBJ1-4; CDR3: CAWSVGRGATNEKLFF; DNA: TGTGCCTGGAGTGTAGGCAGGGGCGCAACTAATGAAAAACTGTTTTTT
size: NA; V: TRBV18; D: NA; J: TRBJ1-3; CDR3: CASSPRDNSGNTIYF; DNA: TGTGCCAGCTCACCACGGGATAACTCTGGAAACACCATATATTTT
size: NA; V: TRBV19; D: NA; J: TRBJ1-6; CDR3: CASSIGGGFNNSPLHF; DNA: TGTGCCAGTAGTATAGGAGGGGGATTTAATAATTCACCCCTCCACTTT
size: NA; V: TRBV2; D: NA; J: TRBJ2-2; CDR3: CASSRTGLETGELFF; DNA: TGTGCCAGCAGTCGCACAGGGTTAGAGACCGGGGAGCTGTTTTTT
size: NA; V: TRBV28; D: NA; J: TRBJ1-2; CDR3: CATSRGNHGGYTF; DNA: TGTGCCACCTCACGGGGGAATCACGGTGGCTACACCTTC
size: NA; V: TRBV6-5; D: NA; J: TRBJ1-3; CDR3: CASSYSRVGGNTIYF; DNA: TGTGCCAGCAGTTACTCGAGGGTAGGGGGAAACACCATATATTTT
size: NA; V: TRBV6-4; D: NA; J: TRBJ2-1; CDR3: CASSVGAGMDEQFF; DNA: TGTGCCAGCAGTGTGGGCGCGGGGATGGATGAGCAGTTCTTC
size: NA; V: TRBV6-6; D: TRBD1; J: TRBJ2-5; CDR3: CASRPGQGAGETQYF; DNA: TGTGCCAGCAGGCCCGGACAGGGGGCTGGAGAGACCCAGTACTTC
size: NA; V: TRBV19; D: NA; J: TRBJ1-4; CDR3: CASSIGYRREKLFF; DNA: TGTGCCAGTAGTATAGGGTACAGAAGGGAAAAACTGTTTTTT
size: NA; V: TRBV18; D: NA; J: TRBJ1-2; CDR3: CASSPGNRDNYGYTF; DNA: TGTGCCAGCTCGCCAGGGAACAGGGATAACTATGGCTACACCTTC
size: NA; V: TRBV5-1; D: NA; J: TRBJ2-7; CDR3: CASSLVATSSYEQYF; DNA: TGCGCCAGCAGCTTGGTGGCGACTAGCTCCTACGAGCAGTACTTC
size: NA; V: TRBV6-1; D: NA; J: TRBJ1-5; CDR3: CASSELVDQPQHF; DNA: TGTGCCAGCAGTGAATTGGTGGATCAGCCCCAGCATTTT
size: few; V: TRBV7-8; D: NA; J: TRBJ2-2; CDR3: CASSQMAGNTGELFF; DNA: TGTGCCAGCAGCCAGATGGCAGGGAACACCGGGGAGCTGTTTTTT
size: NA; V: TRBV27; D: TRBD1; J: TRBJ1-2; CDR3: CASKGTGNYGYTF; DNA: TGTGCCAGCAAAGGGACAGGGAATTATGGCTACACCTTC
size: NA; V: TRBV10-3; D: NA; J: TRBJ2-5; CDR3: CAIMRGDQETQYF; DNA: TGTGCCATCATGAGGGGGGACCAAGAGACCCAGTACTTC
size: NA; V: TRBV28; D: TRBD2; J: TRBJ2-7; CDR3: CASSAGGGSYEQYF; DNA: TGTGCCAGCAGCGCCGGCGGGGGGTCCTACGAGCAGTACTTC
size: NA; V: TRBV12-5; D: TRBD2; J: TRBJ2-3; CDR3: CASGSSGGPADTQYF; DNA: TGTGCTAGTGGGAGCTCGGGGGGGCCGGCAGATACGCAGTATTTT
size: once; V: TRBV7-9; D: NA; J: TRBJ2-2; CDR3: CASSPNGGYTGELFF; DNA: TGTGCCAGCAGTCCAAACGGAGGGTACACCGGGGAGCTGTTTTTT
size: NA; V: TRBV27; D: NA; J: TRBJ1-6; CDR3: CASSTTLTGLRYNSPLHF; DNA: TGTGCCAGCAGTACCACCCTTACGGGACTCCGCTATAATTCACCCCTCCACTTT
size: once; V: TRBV14; D: NA; J: TRBJ2-3; CDR3: CASSQDPLGGTDTQYF; DNA: TGTGCCAGCAGCCAAGACCCCCTCGGGGGCACAGATACGCAGTATTTT